The clone carrying this TCR beta chain was counted ten times or more. The antigen is not known. The record originates from a study of T cells in Graves' hyperthyroidism and ophthalmopathy. On the study more broadly: Staff took peripheral blood when the initial diagnosis was made, before any treatment began. Study-level results: Most clonotypes expanded in the thyroid (above 0.001) were also present in blood. Using 13 V-J features, a model discriminated ophthalmopathy from stable hyperthyroidism.

It was RNA transcripts that yielded the amplified TCR beta CDR3 regions. The HTBI primer set was used in a first-round RT-PCR of the TCR CDR3. MiXCR was run by TCRdb on the multiplex PCR reads, yielding one entry per CDR3 protein. Of fewer than 400,000 distinct CDR3 sequences listed, 11% to 15% are singletons. Clinicians diagnosed patients from clinical symptoms, serum thyroxine and TRAb, thyroid ultrasound and orbital computed tomography. Germline lookup yields CDR1 SGHTA and CDR2 FQGTGA. V dropped 5 bases and J dropped 2; count of bases not matched to a gene: 12. The CDR3 has 18 residues. The V and J genes are TRBV7-3 and TRBJ2-7; 13 bases are a match to TRBD2. Sequenced material: blood. The receptor's source is a man in his fifties or sixties with Graves' ophthalmopathy. This CDR3 is CASSLSLRLAGGTYEQYF. For the CDR3, the DNA is TGTGCCAGCAGCCTGAGCCTTCGACTAGCGGGAGGAACCTACGAGCAGTACTTC.